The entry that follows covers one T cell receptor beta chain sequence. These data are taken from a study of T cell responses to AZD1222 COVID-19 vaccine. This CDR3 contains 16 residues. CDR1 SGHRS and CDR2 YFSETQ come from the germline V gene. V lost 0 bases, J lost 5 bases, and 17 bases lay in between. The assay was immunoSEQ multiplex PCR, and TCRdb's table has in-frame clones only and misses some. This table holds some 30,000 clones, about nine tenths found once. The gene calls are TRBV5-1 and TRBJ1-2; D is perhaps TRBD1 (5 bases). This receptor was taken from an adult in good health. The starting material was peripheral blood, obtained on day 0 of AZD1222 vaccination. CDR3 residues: CASSLDPAGGYYGYTF. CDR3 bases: TGCGCCAGCAGCTTGGATCCTGCCGGGGGGTATTATGGCTACACCTTC.